This is a list of T cell receptor beta chains from one sample in a study of vaccination effects on CD4 cells after COVID-19. The method was immunoSEQ multiplex PCR; TCRdb's version includes in-frame clones alone and lacks a portion of them. Among about 23,000 clones listed, 65% to 80% were seen once. Their cognate antigens are unknown. The source material was CD4+ T cells from PBMCs cultured with HCoV-NL63 spike peptides, sampled before COVID-19 vaccination. The source of these receptors is a human donor who received a COVID-19 vaccine. The CDR3 runs from the conserved cysteine through the conserved F or W. The order of the fields is CDR3 DNA, CDR3 protein, D gene, clone size, V gene, J gene. A D gene is named only where the DNA matches it firmly. The size field is filled for only some rows; it gives once, few, many or a size class.

DNA: TGCAGTGCTAGTCCACCGGGGAGGAACCCCAAAAACATTCAGTACTTC; CDR3: CSASPPGRNPKNIQYF; D: .; size: .; V: TRBV20-1; J: TRBJ2-4
DNA: TGTGCCAGCAGTCCTTTAGCGGGAGTTCGGGCAGATACGCAGTATTTT; CDR3: CASSPLAGVRADTQYF; D: TRBD2; size: once; V: TRBV6-6; J: TRBJ2-3
DNA: TGTGCCATCAGTGAGAGGGACAGGGACACAGATACGCAGTATTTT; CDR3: CAISERDRDTDTQYF; D: TRBD1; size: .; V: TRBV10-3; J: TRBJ2-3
DNA: TGTGCCAGCAGTGAGCCAGGGACAGGGTCCTACGAGCAGTACTTC; CDR3: CASSEPGTGSYEQYF; D: TRBD1; size: .; V: TRBV6-1; J: TRBJ2-7
DNA: TGTGCCAGCAGCTTAGATCGGGGGAACTCTGGAAACACCATATATTTT; CDR3: CASSLDRGNSGNTIYF; D: .; size: .; V: TRBV11-2; J: TRBJ1-3
DNA: TGTGCCAGCAGTGAGGGGGACGGATTCTATGGCTACACCTTC; CDR3: CASSEGDGFYGYTF; D: .; size: .; V: TRBV25-1; J: TRBJ1-2
DNA: TGCGCCAGCAGCTATTCAGGGACTGCAGGTACAGATACGCAGTATTTT; CDR3: CASSYSGTAGTDTQYF; D: .; size: .; V: TRBV5-1; J: TRBJ2-3
DNA: TGTGCCAGCAGCTCCCAGGGGGGGTTAACTGAAGCTTTCTTT; CDR3: CASSSQGGLTEAFF; D: TRBD1; size: few; V: TRBV7-9; J: TRBJ1-1
DNA: TGTGCCATCAGGGGAACAGGGGGCGGTGAGCAGTTCTTC; CDR3: CAIRGTGGGEQFF; D: TRBD1; size: .; V: TRBV10-3; J: TRBJ2-1
DNA: TGCGCCAGCAGTATTGGCGGATACAATGAGCAGTTCTTC; CDR3: CASSIGGYNEQFF; D: .; size: few; V: TRBV5-1; J: TRBJ2-1
DNA: TGCGCCAGCAGCCAAGAGAGGGACAGAAAAGAGACCCAGTACTTC; CDR3: CASSQERDRKETQYF; D: TRBD1; size: once; V: TRBV4-1; J: TRBJ2-5
DNA: TGCAGCGTTAACCGGGACAGGGGTGAAGCTTTCTTT; CDR3: CSVNRDRGEAFF; D: TRBD1; size: .; V: TRBV29-1; J: TRBJ1-1
DNA: TGTGCCAGCAGTGCGGAGGGTAACAATCAGCCCCAGCATTTT; CDR3: CASSAEGNNQPQHF; D: .; size: .; V: TRBV2; J: TRBJ1-5
DNA: TGCGCCAGCAGCCCACAGACCAACACCGGGGAGCTGTTTTTT; CDR3: CASSPQTNTGELFF; D: .; size: few; V: TRBV10-1; J: TRBJ2-2
DNA: TGTGCCAGCAGCCAAGATTTTGGGGGTGGGCGAGAGACCCAGTACTTC; CDR3: CASSQDFGGGRETQYF; D: .; size: .; V: TRBV3-1/TRBV3-2; J: TRBJ2-5
DNA: TGTGCCAGCAGTTTATCGACAGGGGGTAATCAGCCCCAGCATTTT; CDR3: CASSLSTGGNQPQHF; D: TRBD1; size: medium-sized; V: TRBV27; J: TRBJ1-5
DNA: TGTGCCAGCACCGTCGACAGGATTAACTATGGCTACACCTTC; CDR3: CASTVDRINYGYTF; D: .; size: .; V: TRBV6-5; J: TRBJ1-2
DNA: TGTGCCAGCAGCCCCGACTCCGGAGGGGAGACCCAGTACTTC; CDR3: CASSPDSGGETQYF; D: .; size: .; V: TRBV5-8; J: TRBJ2-5
DNA: TGTGCCAGCAGCCGGGGGGCCACAGATACGCAGTATTTT; CDR3: CASSRGATDTQYF; D: .; size: few; V: TRBV7-9; J: TRBJ2-3
DNA: TGTGCCAGCTCACGGTTGACTAGCGGGGGGTCCTACGAGCAGTACTTC; CDR3: CASSRLTSGGSYEQYF; D: TRBD2; size: few; V: TRBV18; J: TRBJ2-7
DNA: TGTGCCAGCAGTTACGTCGGGAAACCTGGAAACACCATATATTTT; CDR3: CASSYVGKPGNTIYF; D: .; size: medium-sized; V: TRBV6-5; J: TRBJ1-3
DNA: TGTGCCAGCAGCAAAGGCCAGGGGTACAATCAGCCCCAGCATTTT; CDR3: CASSKGQGYNQPQHF; D: .; size: .; V: TRBV2; J: TRBJ1-5
DNA: TGCACCAGCAGCCAAGAGGGGATTAGCGGGAGTGGAGATACGCAGTATTTT; CDR3: CTSSQEGISGSGDTQYF; D: .; size: once; V: TRBV1; J: TRBJ2-3
DNA: TGCGCCAGCAGCCCTTGGGGACAGGGGGCCATGAACACTGAAGCTTTCTTT; CDR3: CASSPWGQGAMNTEAFF; D: TRBD1; size: once; V: TRBV5-1; J: TRBJ1-1
DNA: TGTGCCAGCAGCTTAGAGTATGGGGAGACCCAGTACTTC; CDR3: CASSLEYGETQYF; D: .; size: once; V: TRBV7-2; J: TRBJ2-5
DNA: TGTGCCAGCAGTGCCGACGGTGGATATGGCTACACCTTC; CDR3: CASSADGGYGYTF; D: .; size: .; V: TRBV2; J: TRBJ1-2
DNA: TGTGCCAGCAGCTTCGACAGGAACGAGCAGTACTTC; CDR3: CASSFDRNEQYF; D: .; size: few; V: TRBV6-5; J: TRBJ2-7
DNA: TGCGCCAGCACCACGCAGGGGGCTTACCGCACTGAAGCTTTCTTT; CDR3: CASTTQGAYRTEAFF; D: TRBD1; size: .; V: TRBV5-1; J: TRBJ1-1
DNA: TGTGCCTGGAGCAATAAACAGGGAGGCAATTCACCCCTCCACTTT; CDR3: CAWSNKQGGNSPLHF; D: .; size: .; V: TRBV30; J: TRBJ1-6
DNA: TGTGCCAGCAGCTTGGTTCTGCTAGCGGGGCACAATGAGCAGTTCTTC; CDR3: CASSLVLLAGHNEQFF; D: TRBD2; size: .; V: TRBV5-5; J: TRBJ2-1
DNA: TGTGCCAGCAGCTTAGGTTGGTTTACTAGCGGTCGCTACGAGCAGTACTTC; CDR3: CASSLGWFTSGRYEQYF; D: TRBD2; size: .; V: TRBV7-2; J: TRBJ2-7
DNA: TGTGCCAGCAGCCGGCAGAGCTCCTATAATTCACCCCTCCACTTT; CDR3: CASSRQSSYNSPLHF; D: .; size: .; V: TRBV7-2; J: TRBJ1-6
DNA: TGTGCCAGCTCACGGAGCACCGCAACTAATGAAAAACTGTTTTTT; CDR3: CASSRSTATNEKLFF; D: .; size: .; V: TRBV18; J: TRBJ1-4
DNA: TGTGCCAGCAGCTTGGCCCCAGTCGACAGGACCAATGAGCAGTTCTTC; CDR3: CASSLAPVDRTNEQFF; D: .; size: .; V: TRBV5-6; J: TRBJ2-1
DNA: TGCGCCAGCAGCCGCGACGGGGTTGGGACAGATACGCAGTATTTT; CDR3: CASSRDGVGTDTQYF; D: .; size: few; V: TRBV4-1; J: TRBJ2-3
DNA: TGTGCCAGCAGTGAAGCCTTAGGCAGCCTTTCCTACGAGCAGTACTTC; CDR3: CASSEALGSLSYEQYF; D: .; size: .; V: TRBV6-1; J: TRBJ2-7
DNA: TGCGCCAGCAGCCAAGGGGAGAGCACAGATACGCAGTATTTT; CDR3: CASSQGESTDTQYF; D: .; size: .; V: TRBV4-1; J: TRBJ2-3
DNA: TGCGCCAGCAGCCCCTCCCTCAGGACCACAGATACGCAGTATTTT; CDR3: CASSPSLRTTDTQYF; D: .; size: .; V: TRBV5-1; J: TRBJ2-3
DNA: TGTGCCAGCAGCTATCACAGGGACCAAGAGACCCAGTACTTC; CDR3: CASSYHRDQETQYF; D: .; size: few; V: TRBV25-1; J: TRBJ2-5
DNA: TGTGCCAGCAGCTTGGATACATATACCCAGTACTTC; CDR3: CASSLDTYTQYF; D: .; size: few; V: TRBV5-4; J: TRBJ2-5
DNA: TGTGCCAGCAGCCAAGATAGGGGGGGCCAAGAGACCCAGTACTTC; CDR3: CASSQDRGGQETQYF; D: .; size: .; V: TRBV4-2; J: TRBJ2-5
DNA: TGTGCCAGCAGCTTGGGATTTCAGGGGAGGGCTGAAGCTTTCTTT; CDR3: CASSLGFQGRAEAFF; D: .; size: few; V: TRBV5-4; J: TRBJ1-1
DNA: TGTGCCAGCAGCGCGACGCTAGCGGGAGGGCCGGGGACCCAGTACTTC; CDR3: CASSATLAGGPGTQYF; D: TRBD2; size: once; V: TRBV9; J: TRBJ2-5
DNA: TGTGCCAGCAGCCAAGATCTGGGGGGCTATGGCTACACCTTC; CDR3: CASSQDLGGYGYTF; D: .; size: .; V: TRBV14; J: TRBJ1-2
DNA: TGTGCCAGCAGTTACTTGTACTCCTCCTACGAGCAGTACTTC; CDR3: CASSYLYSSYEQYF; D: .; size: .; V: TRBV6-5; J: TRBJ2-7
DNA: TGTGCCAGCATGCCGCGCGCCGGGGAGCTGTTTTTT; CDR3: CASMPRAGELFF; D: .; size: few; V: TRBV9; J: TRBJ2-2
DNA: TGTGCCAGTAGCGGCGCTGGAGGGGCGAATCAGCCCCAGCATTTT; CDR3: CASSGAGGANQPQHF; D: .; size: .; V: TRBV19; J: TRBJ1-5
DNA: TGTGCCAGTATGCCTTTAAGCGGTTCACGAGCTAACTATGGCTACACCTTC; CDR3: CASMPLSGSRANYGYTF; D: .; size: .; V: TRBV19; J: TRBJ1-2
DNA: TGCGCCAGCAGTGAAGGGACAGACCAGGATACGCAGTATTTT; CDR3: CASSEGTDQDTQYF; D: TRBD1; size: few; V: TRBV10-1; J: TRBJ2-3
DNA: TGTGCCAGTTTGAGCAGATGGGGGGACCCTTACTATGGCTACACCTTC; CDR3: CASLSRWGDPYYGYTF; D: .; size: .; V: TRBV19; J: TRBJ1-2
DNA: TGTGCCAGCAAACGGCTCTACAATGAGCAGTTCTTC; CDR3: CASKRLYNEQFF; D: .; size: .; V: TRBV6-5; J: TRBJ2-1